The clone carrying this T cell receptor delta chain was observed a handful of times. One end of the junction fails to match germline, which may point to a read error. With CATT, TCRdb re-called clones from the reads. This sample has around 5,000 delta-chain clones, with roughly 0.41% found just once. The CDR3 runs to 20 residues. Germline-derived CDR1 and CDR2 are TSWWSYY and QGS. This sample is part of a study of gamma-delta chains in newborns, infants, children. Overall study context: Innate gammadelta T cells reportedly expand polyclonally right after birth, driven by microbial exposure, per the title.

V gene TRDV1 combines with J gene TRDJ3; 9 bases agree with TRDD3. The sample comprised blood. This TCR was recovered from a child who was a newborn, infant or young child, either healthy, febrile or measles-vaccinated (not recorded which). The CDR3 DNA reads as TGTGCTCTTGGGGAAAAGGCGTTGGGGGATAATGACTGGGACACCCGACCGATGTTTTTC. Its protein product is CALGEKALGDNDWDTRPMFF.